The sequence of this TCR beta chain was determined in a study of T cells in Graves' hyperthyroidism and ophthalmopathy. Study observations and caveats: Clonotypes that were expanded in thyroid above 0.001 mostly appeared in blood too. Ophthalmopathy prediction by the model preceded onset by a median approximately 6.1 months.

Concerning this clonotype: What it binds is unknown.

From RNA transcripts, TCR beta CDR3 regions were amplified. The TCR CDR3 first-round RT-PCR relied on the HTBI primer set. TCRdb called the multiplex PCR reads again in MiXCR, with one record for every CDR3 protein. The table records around 450,000 distinct CDR3 sequences, roughly 13% of them present only once. CDR1 and CDR2 from the germline V gene are LNHDA and SQIVND (reference sequence). The CDR3 is 16 residues long. The V end was cut by 3 bases, the J end by 7 bases, with 18 bases between. The TCR originated in a woman younger than 30 with Graves' hyperthyroidism. The rearrangement joins TRBV19 to TRBJ2-2, with D possibly being TRBD1 (7 bases). The sequencing input was blood. The CDR3 loop reads CASSIAGITGVGELFF. The CDR3 region has the DNA TGTGCCAGTAGTATCGCGGGGATAACAGGGGTCGGGGAGCTGTTTTTT. Supplemented by reference TRBV19 and TRBJ2-2, the full variable domain reads DGGITQSPKYLFRKEGQNVTLSCEQNLNHDAMYWYRQDPGQGLRLIYYSQIVNDFQKGDIAEGYSVSREKKESFPLTVTSAQKNPTAFYLCASSIAGITGVGELFFGEGSRLTVL.